Each of the 21 T cell receptor beta chains below was sequenced from the same sample in a study of blood T cell repertoires in COVID-19. Sequenced by immunoSEQ multiplex PCR; TCRdb stores in-frame clones only, minus some. The data contain tens of thousands of clones, 87% of them singletons. Sequencing was done on a sample of peripheral blood. These receptors were obtained from a man between 60 and 70 years old with active COVID-19.

The chain has TRBV18 and TRBJ2-5; D gene unclear. CDR1 and CDR2 from the germline V gene are KGHSH and LQKENI. The V end was cut by 1 base, the J end by 1 base, with 7 bases between. The CDR3 contains 14 residues. CDR3 in amino acids: CASSPRNSQETQYF. The DNA for the CDR3 is TGTGCCAGCTCACCACGGAACAGCCAAGAGACCCAGTACTTC. Using reference TRBV18 and TRBJ2-5 for the parts outside the CDR3, the full variable domain is NAGVMQNPRHLVRRRGQEARLRCSPMKGHSHVYWYRQLPEEGLKFMVYLQKENIIDESGMPKERFSAEFPKEGPSILRIQQVVRGDSAAYFCASSPRNSQETQYFGPGTRLLVL.

CDR3 nucleotides: TGTGCCAGCAGCTCGGGACAAGATAATTCACCCCTCCACTTT. Its protein is CASSSGQDNSPLHF. The chain uses TRBV7-9 and TRBJ1-6; tentative D call: TRBD1 (6 bases). Germline V CDR1 and CDR2: SEHNR, FQNEAQ (reference sequence). CDR3 size: 14 residues. Trimming removed 4 bases at V and 5 bases at J, with 9 bases between.

This clone was recorded only once. J is TRBJ2-1 and V is TRBV3-1 (or the pseudogene TRBV3-2), with 14 bases identical to TRBD2. The V and J ends lost 4 bases and 9 bases, in that order; junction bases with no gene match: 2. Germline V CDR1 and CDR2: LGHDT, YNNKEL (reference sequence). This CDR3 is 14 amino acids long. The CDR3 DNA reads as TGTGCCAGCAGCCCGACTAGCGGGGGGGTTGAGCAGTTCTTC. It specifies CASSPTSGGVEQFF.

The chain recombines TRBV23-1 with TRBJ2-2, with unresolved D. TRBV23-1 is an ORF, with its function uncertain. Trimming cost V 6 bases and J 2 bases, with 16 bases left between them. The CDR3 is made up of 16 amino acids. The CDR3 DNA reads TGCGCCAGCAGACGTTCAGGTAAATCCAACACCGGGGAGCTGTTTTTT. Residues: CASRRSGKSNTGELFF.

The rearrangement uses TRBV6-2 or TRBV6-3 and TRBJ2-1; D call uncertain. The CDR3 totals 19 residues. V was clipped by 0 bases and J by 3 bases, with 21 bases between them. CDR1 is MNHEY, CDR2 SVGEGT, per germline. CDR3 bases: TGTGCCAGCAGTTACTCGAGATCCTCGTTGAACCCAATCTACAATGAGCAGTTCTTC. Protein: CASSYSRSSLNPIYNEQFF.

J is TRBJ1-1 and V is TRBV25-1, with D unresolved. The germline V gene has CDR1 MGHDK and CDR2 SYGVNS. This CDR3 region has 12 residues. V gave up 7 bases and J gave up 5 bases, with 11 bases separating them. CDR3 sequence: CASTRAGTEAFF. The CDR3 bases are TGTGCCAGCACTAGGGCGGGAACTGAAGCTTTCTTT. The full variable domain, with the rest looked up from reference TRBV25-1 and TRBJ1-1, is EADIYQTPRYLVIGTGKKITLECSQTMGHDKMYWYQQDPGMELHLIHYSYGVNSTEKGDLSSESTVSRIRTEHFPLTLESARPSHTSQYLCASTRAGTEAFFGQGTRLTVV.

As concerns this clone: One junction end disagrees with the germline gene, perhaps due to a read error. The chain links TRBV12-3 or TRBV12-4 to TRBJ1-2, with a possible D match to TRBD1 (6 bases). There are 12 residues in the CDR3. The CDR3 DNA is TGTGCCAGCAGTCAAGGCTACTACGGGGGGCGTTTC. Translated: CASSQGYYGGRF.

The chain is built from TRBV5-1 and TRBJ2-2; D perhaps matches TRBD1 (6 bases). This CDR3 region has 16 residues. CDR1 SGHRS and CDR2 YFSETQ come from the germline V gene. The V gene lost 7 bases and the J gene lost 1 base, with 17 bases spanning the gap. In nucleotides, the CDR3 is TGCGCCAGCGATACCCAACCGGGACAGAACACCGGGGAGCTGTTTTTT. Its protein is CASDTQPGQNTGELFF. Looking up the rest from reference TRBV5-1 and TRBJ2-2 gives the full variable domain: KAGVTQTPRYLIKTRGQQVTLSCSPISGHRSVSWYQQTPGQGLQFLFEYFSETQRNKGNFPGRFSGRQFSNSRSEMNVSTLELGDSALYLCASDTQPGQNTGELFFGEGSRLTVL.

The rearrangement links TRBV18 to TRBJ1-1; D ambiguous. The length of the CDR3 is 12 residues. Germline-derived CDR1 and CDR2 are KGHSH and LQKENI. Deletions cut 1 base from V and 11 bases from J, with 11 bases between. This chain's CDR3 is CASSPQGGRAFF. Written as DNA, the CDR3 is TGTGCCAGCTCACCACAAGGCGGTCGGGCTTTCTTT.

The chain combines TRBV5-1 with TRBJ2-7; 13 bases are shared with TRBD2. Germline loops: CDR1 SGHRS, CDR2 YFSETQ. The CDR3 consists of 15 residues. The V and J ends lost 1 base and 2 bases, in that order; junction bases with no gene match: 0. The CDR3 spells CASSLTSGGAYEQYF. DNA for the CDR3: TGCGCCAGCAGCTTGACTAGCGGGGGGGCCTACGAGCAGTACTTC.

The chain has TRBV29-1 and TRBJ2-1; D might be TRBD1 (7 bases). Germline values: CDR1 SQVTM, CDR2 ANQGSEA. V lost 7 bases, J lost 4 bases, and 23 bases lay in between. This CDR3 is built from 16 residues. Here the CDR3 DNA reads TGCAGCGCTCGGGCAGGCGGGACAGACCCTTACAATGAGCAGTTCTTC. This sequence encodes CSARAGGTDPYNEQFF.

The chain has TRBV6-2 or TRBV6-3 and TRBJ2-3, with unresolved D. There are 14 residues in the CDR3. With 2 bases removed from V and 8 bases from J, the gap between germline ends came to 14 bases. Germline assignment: CDR1 MNHEY and CDR2 SVGEGT. CDR3 bases: TGTGCCAGCAGTTACAAGAGTACTTATGGTACGCAGTATTTT. It is translated as CASSYKSTYGTQYF.

This clone occurred once. This chain links TRBV19 with TRBJ1-2; D is uncertain. Germline lookup yields CDR1 LNHDA and CDR2 SQIVND (reference sequence). Between the trimmed V and J ends, which lost 2 bases and 2 bases, there was a span of 12 bases. This CDR3 has 15 amino acids. CDR3 bases: TGTGCCAGTAGTATATTGAACAGACACAACTATGGCTACACCTTC. It is translated as CASSILNRHNYGYTF.

The rearrangement links TRBV19 to TRBJ2-7; D not certain. The CDR3 runs to 14 residues. Trimming cost V 5 bases and J 6 bases, with 17 bases left between them. CDR1 is LNHDA, CDR2 SQIVND, per germline (reference sequence). CDR3 in DNA: TGTGCCAGTAGTTCGAGCAGCGTCCACCTCGAGCAGTACTTC. Its translation is CASSSSSVHLEQYF. Full variable domain (remainder filled in from reference TRBV19 and TRBJ2-7): DGGITQSPKYLFRKEGQNVTLSCEQNLNHDAMYWYRQDPGQGLRLIYYSQIVNDFQKGDIAEGYSVSREKKESFPLTVTSAQKNPTAFYLCASSSSSVHLEQYFGPGTRLTVT.

V and J are TRBV10-1 and TRBJ1-2, with D possibly being TRBD1 (6 bases). V was trimmed by 5 bases and J by 3 bases, leaving 10 bases between them. CDR3 length: 13 residues. The V gene's germline CDR1 is WNHNN and CDR2 SYGVQD (reference sequence). The CDR3: CASSRGSDYGYTF. CDR3 in DNA: TGCGCCAGCAGTAGGGGGAGCGACTATGGCTACACCTTC.

This clone was recorded once. Here the CDR3 DNA reads TGTGCCAGCAGTGGGGGGACAGGGTGGAGGGCAGATACGCAGTATTTT. It encodes CASSGGTGWRADTQYF. The rearrangement uses TRBV6-1 and TRBJ2-3; 9 bases align to TRBD1. Per the germline V gene, CDR1 is MNHNS and CDR2 is SASEGT. This CDR3 has 16 amino acids. With V trimmed by 4 bases and J by 4 bases, 9 bases remained unmatched.

This clone has just one count. V gene TRBV9 combines with J gene TRBJ2-2, with a tentative D call TRBD1 (6 bases). Looked up from germline, CDR1 is SGDLS and CDR2 is YYNGEE. Trimming removed 0 bases from V and 4 bases from J, with 13 bases in between. The CDR3 sequence is 16 residues long. In DNA, the CDR3 is TGTGCCAGCAGCGTAGGGACAGCTGAATTCACCGGGGAGCTGTTTTTT. Amino acids: CASSVGTAEFTGELFF.

This clone was counted once. The chain couples TRBV9 to TRBJ2-5; a weak D match, TRBD2 (6 bases). Germline V gene sequence: CDR1 SGDLS, CDR2 YYNGEE. This CDR3 is 15 amino acids long. V was clipped by 0 bases and J by 4 bases, with 13 bases between them. In DNA, the CDR3 is TGTGCCAGCAGCGTAGCCTCGCGGGGAACAGAGACCCAGTACTTC. It is translated as CASSVASRGTETQYF.

The chain is built from TRBV5-1 and TRBJ2-6; D ambiguous. Per germline, CDR1 SGHRS and CDR2 YFSETQ. With 4 bases removed from V and 4 bases from J, the gap between germline ends came to 15 bases. This CDR3 contains 16 residues. CDR3 DNA sequence: TGCGCCAGCAGCCCGCGCCAGGATGGGGGGGCCAACGTCCTGACTTTC. Its translation: CASSPRQDGGANVLTF.

CDR3 sequence reads: CASSSESTDTQYF. The CDR3 coding sequence is TGTGCCAGCAGCTCGGAGAGCACAGATACGCAGTATTTT. The J gene is TRBJ2-3, the V gene TRBV7-9, with unresolved D. The V and J ends lost 4 bases and 0 bases respectively, with 5 bases between them. The CDR3 is made up of 13 amino acids. Per the germline V gene, CDR1 is SEHNR and CDR2 is FQNEAQ (reference sequence).

This clone was counted once. J is TRBJ1-2 and V is TRBV30; no clear D gene. Germline CDR1 is GTSNPN and CDR2 is SVGIG (reference sequence). The CDR3 is made up of 11 amino acids. V gave up 0 bases and J gave up 8 bases, with 7 bases separating them. The CDR3 DNA reads TGTGCCTGGAGTGTGATGAGGGGCTACACCTTC. Residues: CAWSVMRGYTF.